These T cell receptor beta chains were read from a single sample in a study of cytomegalovirus exposure and HLA in healthy donors. TCRdb's copy holds only in-frame clones and misses some; the assay was immunoSEQ multiplex PCR. The table has about 200,000 clones, about 79% seen once. Source material: PBMCs. Source of these receptors: a man between 18 and 29 years old in good health and CMV-seronegative. Each CDR3 is given with its conserved first and last residue. A D gene is named only where the DNA matches it firmly. Clone size is stated in some rows and not others, as once, few, many or a class when expanded.

v_call: TRBV27
d_call: NA
j_call: TRBJ1-2
clone_size: NA
cdr3_length: 13
cdr3_nt: TGTGCCAGCAGTTTAGACAGGCGAGGAGGCTACACCTTC
cdr3_aa: CASSLDRRGGYTF

v_call: TRBV4-3
d_call: TRBD2
j_call: TRBJ2-7
clone_size: once
cdr3_length: 15
cdr3_nt: TGCGCCAGCAGCCAGGGCGTAGCGGGGGGGTACGAGCAGTACTTC
cdr3_aa: CASSQGVAGGYEQYF

v_call: TRBV30
d_call: TRBD2
j_call: TRBJ2-1
clone_size: NA
cdr3_length: 16
cdr3_nt: TGTGCCTGGAGTGTATGGGCGGGAGGGCATTACAATGAGCAGTTCTTC
cdr3_aa: CAWSVWAGGHYNEQFF

v_call: TRBV28
d_call: TRBD1
j_call: TRBJ2-7
clone_size: NA
cdr3_length: 15
cdr3_nt: TGTGCCAGCAGTTTAGAAGGGACAGGGAGCTACGAGCAGTACTTC
cdr3_aa: CASSLEGTGSYEQYF

v_call: TRBV27
d_call: NA
j_call: TRBJ2-7
clone_size: NA
cdr3_length: 12
cdr3_nt: TGTGCCAGCGCTTCGTCCAGCTACGAGCAGTACTTC
cdr3_aa: CASASSSYEQYF

v_call: TRBV2
d_call: TRBD1
j_call: TRBJ1-4
clone_size: NA
cdr3_length: 16
cdr3_nt: TGTGCCAGCAGCGAGACTAGGACAGGGGGCAAGGAAAAACTGTTTTTT
cdr3_aa: CASSETRTGGKEKLFF

v_call: TRBV5-6
d_call: TRBD1
j_call: TRBJ2-3
clone_size: NA
cdr3_length: 18
cdr3_nt: TGTGCCAGCAGCTTGGGAGTCCCGGACAGGGGGCTAACAGATACGCAGTATTTT
cdr3_aa: CASSLGVPDRGLTDTQYF

v_call: TRBV6-1
d_call: NA
j_call: TRBJ1-1
clone_size: once
cdr3_length: 16
cdr3_nt: TGTGCCAGCAGTGAAGGACTTTTTGGTATGAACACTGAAGCTTTCTTT
cdr3_aa: CASSEGLFGMNTEAFF

v_call: TRBV30
d_call: TRBD1
j_call: TRBJ2-7
clone_size: NA
cdr3_length: 15
cdr3_nt: TGTGCCTGGAGTGTACATGAGGGGGCATTCTACGAGCAGTACTTC
cdr3_aa: CAWSVHEGAFYEQYF

v_call: TRBV29-1
d_call: TRBD1
j_call: TRBJ2-5
clone_size: once
cdr3_length: 17
cdr3_nt: TGCAGCGTTGAAGGCCCGGTGCGAGACAGGGGGGAAGAGACCCAGTACTTC
cdr3_aa: CSVEGPVRDRGEETQYF

v_call: TRBV4-3
d_call: NA
j_call: TRBJ2-1
clone_size: NA
cdr3_length: 14
cdr3_nt: TGCGCCAGCAGCCAAGATTTGGGACAAAGGAAGCAGTTCTTC
cdr3_aa: CASSQDLGQRKQFF

v_call: TRBV28
d_call: TRBD1
j_call: TRBJ1-2
clone_size: NA
cdr3_length: 14
cdr3_nt: TGTGCCAGCTTCCCCCGGGACAGGGCCTATGGCTACACCTTC
cdr3_aa: CASFPRDRAYGYTF

v_call: TRBV6-5
d_call: NA
j_call: TRBJ2-1
clone_size: NA
cdr3_length: 12
cdr3_nt: TGTGCCAGCAGGGCAGGGGGGAATGAGCAGTTCTTC
cdr3_aa: CASRAGGNEQFF

v_call: TRBV11-2
d_call: TRBD1
j_call: TRBJ2-3
clone_size: NA
cdr3_length: 16
cdr3_nt: TGTGCCAGCAGCTCCTGGACAGGGGACTCTACAGATACGCAGTATTTT
cdr3_aa: CASSSWTGDSTDTQYF

v_call: TRBV7-8
d_call: TRBD2
j_call: TRBJ2-5
clone_size: once
cdr3_length: 16
cdr3_nt: TGTGCCAGCAGCTTAGCGAGAGCGGGAGGTGGGGAGACCCAGTACTTC
cdr3_aa: CASSLARAGGGETQYF

v_call: TRBV18
d_call: TRBD1
j_call: TRBJ1-1
clone_size: NA
cdr3_length: 13
cdr3_nt: TGTGCCAGCTCCCGAGGACAGGACGATGAAGCTTTCTTT
cdr3_aa: CASSRGQDDEAFF

v_call: TRBV5-6
d_call: TRBD2
j_call: TRBJ2-5
clone_size: NA
cdr3_length: 15
cdr3_nt: TGTGCCAGCAGCGCGGGACTAGCGACACAAGAGACCCAGTACTTC
cdr3_aa: CASSAGLATQETQYF

v_call: TRBV4-2
d_call: NA
j_call: TRBJ1-2
clone_size: NA
cdr3_length: 16
cdr3_nt: TGTGCCAGCAGCCAAGAAACGGGGGGCGTAGGCTATGGCTACACCTTC
cdr3_aa: CASSQETGGVGYGYTF

v_call: TRBV30
d_call: TRBD1
j_call: TRBJ2-2
clone_size: few
cdr3_length: 13
cdr3_nt: TGTGCCTCGGGACAGGGGCGGACCGGGGAGCTGTTTTTT
cdr3_aa: CASGQGRTGELFF

v_call: TRBV6-5
d_call: NA
j_call: TRBJ2-3
clone_size: NA
cdr3_length: 15
cdr3_nt: TGTGCCAGCAGTTACTCGGGGGGTAGCACAGATACGCAGTATTTT
cdr3_aa: CASSYSGGSTDTQYF

v_call: TRBV5-1
d_call: NA
j_call: TRBJ1-1
clone_size: once
cdr3_length: 17
cdr3_nt: TGCGCCAGCAGCTTGGCTAAGGACATGAATATGAACACTGAAGCTTTCTTT
cdr3_aa: CASSLAKDMNMNTEAFF

v_call: TRBV7-2
d_call: NA
j_call: TRBJ1-5
clone_size: NA
cdr3_length: 15
cdr3_nt: TGTGCCAGCAGCCCTTTCCCGTCGGGCAATCAGCCCCAGCATTTT
cdr3_aa: CASSPFPSGNQPQHF

v_call: TRBV2
d_call: TRBD1
j_call: TRBJ1-1
clone_size: NA
cdr3_length: 14
cdr3_nt: TGTGCCAGCAGAGCGGACAGGGTGGACACTGAAGCTTTCTTT
cdr3_aa: CASRADRVDTEAFF

v_call: TRBV27
d_call: TRBD1
j_call: TRBJ2-5
clone_size: NA
cdr3_length: 14
cdr3_nt: TGTGCCAGCAACGTCGGACAGGGACAAGAGACCCAGTACTTC
cdr3_aa: CASNVGQGQETQYF

v_call: TRBV7-5
d_call: NA
j_call: TRBJ2-3
clone_size: NA
cdr3_length: 17
cdr3_nt: TGTGCCAGAAGCATCCCCTCACTAGCGGGCCACACAGATACGCAGTATTTT
cdr3_aa: CARSIPSLAGHTDTQYF

v_call: TRBV5-6
d_call: NA
j_call: TRBJ1-4
clone_size: NA
cdr3_length: 15
cdr3_nt: TGTGCCAGCAGCTTGGTGGCAGGGGCTAATGAAAAACTGTTTTTT
cdr3_aa: CASSLVAGANEKLFF

v_call: TRBV5-4
d_call: NA
j_call: TRBJ1-2
clone_size: NA
cdr3_length: 12
cdr3_nt: TGTGCCAGCAGCATACTAAATGAAGGCTACACCTTC
cdr3_aa: CASSILNEGYTF

v_call: TRBV13
d_call: TRBD1
j_call: TRBJ1-2
clone_size: NA
cdr3_length: 14
cdr3_nt: TGTGCCAGCCGAGCCGCGGGACAGTCCTATGGCTACACCTTC
cdr3_aa: CASRAAGQSYGYTF

v_call: TRBV4-2
d_call: TRBD2
j_call: TRBJ2-3
clone_size: NA
cdr3_length: 17
cdr3_nt: TGTGCCAGCAGCCGCCTCGCCGGGACTAGCGGGGAAGATACGCAGTATTTT
cdr3_aa: CASSRLAGTSGEDTQYF

v_call: TRBV9
d_call: NA
j_call: TRBJ2-5
clone_size: NA
cdr3_length: 17
cdr3_nt: TGTGCCAGCAGCCCGGGGGGCAGGGACACGTACCAAGAGACCCAGTACTTC
cdr3_aa: CASSPGGRDTYQETQYF

v_call: TRBV14
d_call: NA
j_call: TRBJ1-3
clone_size: NA
cdr3_length: 14
cdr3_nt: TGTGCCAGCAGCCAAGTCTACAGCGGAAACACCATATATTTT
cdr3_aa: CASSQVYSGNTIYF